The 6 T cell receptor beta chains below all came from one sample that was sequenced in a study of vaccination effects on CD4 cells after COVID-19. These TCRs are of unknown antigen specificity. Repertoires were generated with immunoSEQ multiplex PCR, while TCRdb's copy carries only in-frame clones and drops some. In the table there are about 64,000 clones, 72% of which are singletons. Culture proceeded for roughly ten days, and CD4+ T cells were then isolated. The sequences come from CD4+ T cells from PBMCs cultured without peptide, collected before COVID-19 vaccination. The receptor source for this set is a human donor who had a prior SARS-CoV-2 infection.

CDR3 residues: CASSRDLGYEQYF. The CDR3 nucleotides read TGTGCCAGCAGTCGGGACCTTGGGTACGAGCAGTACTTC. This chain links TRBV6-5 with TRBJ2-7; TRBD1 or TRBD2 may be the D gene (5 bases each). The germline V gene has CDR1 MNHEY and CDR2 SVGAGI. V was trimmed by 5 bases and J by 4 bases, leaving 12 bases between them. This CDR3 comprises 13 residues.

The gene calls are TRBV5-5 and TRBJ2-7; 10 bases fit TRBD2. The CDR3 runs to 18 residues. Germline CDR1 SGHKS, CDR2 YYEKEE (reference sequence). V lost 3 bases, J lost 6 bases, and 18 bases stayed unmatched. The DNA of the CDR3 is TGTGCCAGCAGCTACCCATGGCTAGCGGGAGCGACCGCCGGCGAGCAGTACTTC. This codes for CASSYPWLAGATAGEQYF.

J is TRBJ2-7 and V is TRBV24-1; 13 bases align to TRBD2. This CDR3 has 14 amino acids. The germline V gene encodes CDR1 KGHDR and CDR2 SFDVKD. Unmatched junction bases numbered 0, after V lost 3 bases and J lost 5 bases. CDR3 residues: CATSDGLAGDEQYF. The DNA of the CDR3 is TGTGCCACCAGTGATGGACTAGCGGGAGACGAGCAGTACTTC.

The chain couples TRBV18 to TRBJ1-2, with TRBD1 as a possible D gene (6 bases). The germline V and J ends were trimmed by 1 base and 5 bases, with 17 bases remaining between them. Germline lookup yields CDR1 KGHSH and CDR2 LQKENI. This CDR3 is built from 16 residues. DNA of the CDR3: TGTGCCAGCTCACCACGTTCAGGGGCCTTCGGGTATGGCTACACCTTC. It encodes CASSPRSGAFGYGYTF.

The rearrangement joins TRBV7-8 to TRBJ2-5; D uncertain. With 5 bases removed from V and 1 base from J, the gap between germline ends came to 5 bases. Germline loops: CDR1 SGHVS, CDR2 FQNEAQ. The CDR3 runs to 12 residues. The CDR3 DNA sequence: TGTGCCAGCAGCAGAAGCCAAGAGACCCAGTACTTC. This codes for CASSRSQETQYF.

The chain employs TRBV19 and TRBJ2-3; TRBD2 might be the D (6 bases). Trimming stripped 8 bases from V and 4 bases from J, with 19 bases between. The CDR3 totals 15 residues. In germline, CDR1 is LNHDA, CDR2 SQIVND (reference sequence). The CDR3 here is CASRESGSGSDTQYF. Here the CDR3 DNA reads TGTGCCAGTCGGGAGTCGGGTAGCGGCTCAGATACGCAGTATTTT.